This TCR beta chain derives from a study of shared clonotypes between healthy human individuals. Genomic DNA per cell subset filled all wells of several immunoSEQ plates. Produced via immunoSEQ multiplex PCR; TCRdb's table is partial and in-frame only. Among about 2.5 million clones listed, around 90% were seen once. This CDR3 contains 14 residues. V was cut by 1 base and J by 6 bases, with 14 bases left in between. From germline, CDR1 is SGHNT and CDR2 YYREEE (reference sequence). The receptor comes from a young man in good health. Some clones in this sample may be carry-over from other donors' samples. The source material was naive CD4+ T cells from PBMCs. Indicated subset: CD45RA+ positively selected. This sequence joins TRBV5-4 and TRBJ2-7; D possibly corresponds to TRBD1 (5 bases). CDR3 sequence: CASSLSGFRSEQYF. The DNA for the CDR3 is TGTGCCAGCAGCTTGTCAGGGTTCAGGAGCGAGCAGTACTTC.